The entry below gives a single T cell receptor (beta chain) sequence along with its context. These data belong to a study of cytomegalovirus exposure and HLA in healthy donors. Trimming removed 6 bases at V and 7 bases at J, with 12 bases between. Germline values: CDR1 MDHEN, CDR2 SYDVKM. This CDR3 contains 12 residues. 13 Jbeta primers and 60 Vbeta primers were used for the PCR. Sequenced by immunoSEQ multiplex PCR; TCRdb stores in-frame clones only, minus some. This sample yields approximately 160,000 clones, of which about four fifths are seen a single time; under 5% belongs to the top ten. This chain joins TRBV28 and TRBJ1-2; D is perhaps TRBD1 (6 bases). Sequences were obtained from PBMCs. This clonotype was sampled from a man aged 18 to 30 in good health and CMV-seronegative. The CDR3 DNA is TGTGCCAGCAGCCGACAGGCTGCTGGCTACACCTTC. Encoded protein: CASSRQAAGYTF.